This T cell receptor beta chain was retrieved from a study of graft-versus-host responses after intestinal transplantation. Overall study: Multivisceral, liver-intestinal, or isolated intestinal transplants were performed in recipients.

Generated by immunoSEQ multiplex PCR, the TCRdb table keeps only in-frame clones and is missing some. This table holds roughly 12,000 clones, around 83% found once. This CDR3 spans 13 amino acids. The V gene lost 5 bases and the J gene lost 4 bases, with 10 bases spanning the gap. The germline gives CDR1 SGHDT, CDR2 YYEEEE. Study-level findings and limits: High graft-versus-host to host-versus-graft clonal ratios were found in allografts of patients who had graft-donor T cell macrochimerism. Early after transplant, HvG declines were associated with peak levels of circulating GvH clones. Recipient marrow held GvH clones, some first seen in ileum or blood.

In this sample, this clone turned up a few times. Antigen unknown. The specimen was PBMCs, collected just under 130 days after transplant. The V and J genes are TRBV5-6 and TRBJ1-3; D call uncertain. The TCR originated in a human patient who received an intestinal transplant, so some T cells may come from the graft donor. The CDR3 DNA follows: TGTGCCAGCAGGACGGCGTCCGGAAACACCATATATTTT. It encodes CASRTASGNTIYF.